The T cell receptor beta chain under discussion was sequenced for a study of cytomegalovirus exposure and HLA in healthy donors. Study background: Researchers previously reported finding roughly 120 million unique TCR beta sequences from roughly 170 million T cells.

Study-level results: Investigators reported 150 to 200 TCR beta chains as tied to cytomegalovirus.

CDR3 size: 17 residues. CDR1 is SGHAT and CDR2 is FQNNGV in the germline V gene. Unmatched junction bases numbered 8, after V lost 0 bases and J lost 5 bases. Only a few counts were recorded for this clone. Antigen specificity is unknown. Use of 60 Vbeta and 13 Jbeta primers characterized the PCR. Using immunoSEQ multiplex PCR, the repertoire was profiled, and TCRdb retains in-frame clones only, with some absent. The profile shows 55,000 to 70,000 clones, around 68% of them singletons. The clonotype comes from a man aged 40-49 years in good health and CMV-seropositive. The rearrangement joins TRBV11-2 to TRBJ2-3, with 10 bases lining up with TRBD2. The sample consisted of PBMCs. CDR3 DNA: TGTGCCAGCAGCTTAGACCGAGCGGGAGGGCGGATAGATACGCAGTATTTT. Translated, it gives CASSLDRAGGRIDTQYF. Full variable domain (remainder filled in from reference TRBV11-2 and TRBJ2-3): EAGVAQSPRYKIIEKRQSVAFWCNPISGHATLYWYQQILGQGPKLLIQFQNNGVVDDSQLPKDRFSAERLKGVDSTLKIQPAKLEDSAVYLCASSLDRAGGRIDTQYFGPGTRLTVL.